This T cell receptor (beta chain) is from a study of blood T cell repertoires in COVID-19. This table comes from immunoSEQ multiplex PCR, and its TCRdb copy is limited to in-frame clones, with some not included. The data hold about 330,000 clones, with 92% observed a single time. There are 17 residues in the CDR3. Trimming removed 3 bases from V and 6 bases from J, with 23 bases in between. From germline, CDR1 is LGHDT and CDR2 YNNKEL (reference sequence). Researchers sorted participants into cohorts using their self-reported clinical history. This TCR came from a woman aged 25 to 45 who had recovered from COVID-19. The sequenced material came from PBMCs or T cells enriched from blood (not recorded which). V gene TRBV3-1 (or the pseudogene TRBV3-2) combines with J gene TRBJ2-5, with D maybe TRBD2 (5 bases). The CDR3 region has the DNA TGTGCCAGCAGCCAGGACCTATCGGCGGGCGTTATTAAGACCCAGTACTTC. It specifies CASSQDLSAGVIKTQYF.